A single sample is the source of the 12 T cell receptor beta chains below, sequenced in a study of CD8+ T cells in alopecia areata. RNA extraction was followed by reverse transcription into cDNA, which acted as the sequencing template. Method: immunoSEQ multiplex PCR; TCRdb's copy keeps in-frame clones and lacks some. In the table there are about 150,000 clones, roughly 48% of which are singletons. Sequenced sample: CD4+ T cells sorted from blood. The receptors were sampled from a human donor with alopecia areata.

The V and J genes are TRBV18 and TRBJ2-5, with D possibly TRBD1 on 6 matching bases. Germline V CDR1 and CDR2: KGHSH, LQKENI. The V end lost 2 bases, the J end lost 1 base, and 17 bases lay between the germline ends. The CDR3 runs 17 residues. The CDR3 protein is CASSPLPMGATQETQYF. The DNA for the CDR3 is TGTGCCAGCTCACCATTACCTATGGGGGCGACCCAAGAGACCCAGTACTTC.

The CDR3: CASSLYSGSYEQYF. The CDR3 bases are TGTGCCAGCAGCTTATACAGCGGTTCCTACGAGCAGTACTTC. The rearrangement joins TRBV13 to TRBJ2-7, with D perhaps matching TRBD2 (5 bases). Germline V gene data show CDR1 as PRHDT and CDR2 as FYEKMQ (reference sequence). Trimming took off 2 bases at V and 1 base at J, with 9 bases between the two ends. CDR3 length: 14 amino acids. Full variable domain (missing parts from reference TRBV13 and TRBJ2-7): AAGVIQSPRHLIKEKRETATLKCYPIPRHDTVYWYQQGPGQDPQFLISFYEKMQSDKGSIPDRFSAQQFSDYHSELNMSSLELGDSALYFCASSLYSGSYEQYFGPGTRLTVT.

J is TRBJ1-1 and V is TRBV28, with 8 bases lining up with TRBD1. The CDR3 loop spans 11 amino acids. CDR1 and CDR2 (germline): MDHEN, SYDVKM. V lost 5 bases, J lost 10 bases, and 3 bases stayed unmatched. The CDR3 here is CASSQGALAFF. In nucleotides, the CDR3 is TGTGCCAGCAGTCAGGGGGCATTAGCTTTCTTT.

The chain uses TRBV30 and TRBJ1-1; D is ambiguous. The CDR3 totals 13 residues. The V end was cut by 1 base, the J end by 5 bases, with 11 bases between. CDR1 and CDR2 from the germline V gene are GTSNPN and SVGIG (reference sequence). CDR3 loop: CAWSGAGRTEAFF. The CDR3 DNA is TGTGCCTGGAGTGGGGCGGGTCGAACTGAAGCTTTCTTT.

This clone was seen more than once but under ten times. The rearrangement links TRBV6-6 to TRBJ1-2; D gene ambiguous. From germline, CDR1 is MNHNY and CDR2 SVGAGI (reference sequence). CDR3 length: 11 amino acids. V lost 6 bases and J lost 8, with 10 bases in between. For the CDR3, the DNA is TGTGCCAGCAGAGACCAAGGGGGCTACACCTTC. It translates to CASRDQGGYTF.

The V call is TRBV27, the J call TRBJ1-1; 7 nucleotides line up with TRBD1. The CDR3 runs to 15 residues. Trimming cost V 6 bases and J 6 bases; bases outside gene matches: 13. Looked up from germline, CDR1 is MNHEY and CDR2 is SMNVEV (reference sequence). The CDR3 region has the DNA TGTGCCAGCAGGGCTGTACAGGGGTCCACTGCTGAAGCTTTCTTT. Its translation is CASRAVQGSTAEAFF.

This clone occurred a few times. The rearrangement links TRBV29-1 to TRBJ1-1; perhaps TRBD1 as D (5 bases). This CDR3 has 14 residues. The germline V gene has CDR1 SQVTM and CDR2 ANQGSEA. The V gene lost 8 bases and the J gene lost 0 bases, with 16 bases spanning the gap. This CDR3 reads CSTSRGGLNTEAFF. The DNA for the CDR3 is TGCAGCACGTCAAGGGGAGGCCTGAACACTGAAGCTTTCTTT.

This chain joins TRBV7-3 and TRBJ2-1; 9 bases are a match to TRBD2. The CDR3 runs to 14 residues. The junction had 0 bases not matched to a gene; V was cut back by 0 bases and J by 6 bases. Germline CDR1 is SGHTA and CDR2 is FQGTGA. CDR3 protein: CASSLTSGSNEQFF. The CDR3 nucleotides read TGTGCCAGCAGCTTAACTAGCGGGAGCAATGAGCAGTTCTTC.

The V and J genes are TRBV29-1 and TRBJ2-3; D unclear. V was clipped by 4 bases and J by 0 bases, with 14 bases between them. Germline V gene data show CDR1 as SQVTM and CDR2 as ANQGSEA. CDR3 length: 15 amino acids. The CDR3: CSVGQLHTSTDTQYF. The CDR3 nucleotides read TGCAGCGTTGGGCAGCTACACACTAGCACAGATACGCAGTATTTT.

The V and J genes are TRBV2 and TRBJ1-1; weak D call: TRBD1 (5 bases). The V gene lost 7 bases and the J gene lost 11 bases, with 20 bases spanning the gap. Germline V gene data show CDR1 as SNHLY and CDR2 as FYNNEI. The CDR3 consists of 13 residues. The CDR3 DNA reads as TGTGCCAGCATCCCGAGTGCAGGGCGGATGGCTTTCTTT. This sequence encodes CASIPSAGRMAFF.

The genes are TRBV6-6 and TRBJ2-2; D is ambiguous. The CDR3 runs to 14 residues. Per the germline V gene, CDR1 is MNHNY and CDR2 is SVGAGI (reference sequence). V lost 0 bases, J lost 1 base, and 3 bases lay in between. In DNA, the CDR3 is TGTGCCAGCAGTTACTCGCAGAACACCGGGGAGCTGTTTTTT. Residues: CASSYSQNTGELFF.

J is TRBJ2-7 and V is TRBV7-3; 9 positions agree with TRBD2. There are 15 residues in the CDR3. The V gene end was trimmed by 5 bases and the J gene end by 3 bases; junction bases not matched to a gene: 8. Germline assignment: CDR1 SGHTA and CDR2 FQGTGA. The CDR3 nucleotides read TGTGCCAGCAGCCTCAATAGCGGGAGCAGCTACGAGCAGTACTTC. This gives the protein CASSLNSGSSYEQYF. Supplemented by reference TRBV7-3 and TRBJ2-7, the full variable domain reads GAGVSQTPSNKVTEKGKYVELRCDPISGHTALYWYRQSLGQGPEFLIYFQGTGAADDSGLPNDRFFAVRPEGSVSTLKIQRTERGDSAVYLCASSLNSGSSYEQYFGPGTRLTVT.